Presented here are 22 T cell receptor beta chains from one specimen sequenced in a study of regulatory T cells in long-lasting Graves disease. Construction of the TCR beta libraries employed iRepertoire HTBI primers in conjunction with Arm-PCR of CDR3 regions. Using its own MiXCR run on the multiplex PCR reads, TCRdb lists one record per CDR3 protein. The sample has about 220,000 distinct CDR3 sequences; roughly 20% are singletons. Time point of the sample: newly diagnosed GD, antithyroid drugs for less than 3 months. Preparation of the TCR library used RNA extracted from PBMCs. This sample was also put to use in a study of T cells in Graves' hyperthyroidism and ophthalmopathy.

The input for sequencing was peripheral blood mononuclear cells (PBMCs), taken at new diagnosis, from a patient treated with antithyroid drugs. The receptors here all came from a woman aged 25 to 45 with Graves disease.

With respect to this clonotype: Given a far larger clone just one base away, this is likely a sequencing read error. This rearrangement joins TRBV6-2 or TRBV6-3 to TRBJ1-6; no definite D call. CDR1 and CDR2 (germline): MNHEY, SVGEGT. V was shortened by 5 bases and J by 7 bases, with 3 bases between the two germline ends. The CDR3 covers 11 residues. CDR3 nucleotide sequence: TGTGCCAGCAGTGAAAATTCACCCCTCCACTTT. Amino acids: CASSENSPLHF.

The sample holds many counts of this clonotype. The CDR3, as DNA: TGCGCCAGCAGCCAGGGACAGTCGCTGAACACTGAAGCTTTCTTT. Its translation is CASSQGQSLNTEAFF. The J gene is TRBJ1-1, the V gene TRBV5-1; 7 positions match TRBD1. Germline CDR1 is SGHRS and CDR2 is YFSETQ. The junction had 6 bases not matched to a gene; V was cut back by 4 bases and J by 0 bases. The CDR3 loop spans 15 amino acids.

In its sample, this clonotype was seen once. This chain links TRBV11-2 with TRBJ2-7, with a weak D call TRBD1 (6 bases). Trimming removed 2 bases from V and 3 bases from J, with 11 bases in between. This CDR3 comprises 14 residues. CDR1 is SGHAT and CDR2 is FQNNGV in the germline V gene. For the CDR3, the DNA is TGTGCCAGCAGCTTAAACAGGGCAGGCTACGAGCAGTACTTC. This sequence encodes CASSLNRAGYEQYF. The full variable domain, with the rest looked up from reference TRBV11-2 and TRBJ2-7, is EAGVAQSPRYKIIEKRQSVAFWCNPISGHATLYWYQQILGQGPKLLIQFQNNGVVDDSQLPKDRFSAERLKGVDSTLKIQPAKLEDSAVYLCASSLNRAGYEQYFGPGTRLTVT.

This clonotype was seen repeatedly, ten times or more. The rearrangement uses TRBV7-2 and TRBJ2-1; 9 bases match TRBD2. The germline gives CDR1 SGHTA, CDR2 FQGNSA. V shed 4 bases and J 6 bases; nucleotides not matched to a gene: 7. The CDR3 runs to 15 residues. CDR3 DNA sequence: TGTGCCAGCAGCTCCGAGGGACTAGCCGGCAATGAGCAGTTCTTC. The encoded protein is CASSSEGLAGNEQFF.

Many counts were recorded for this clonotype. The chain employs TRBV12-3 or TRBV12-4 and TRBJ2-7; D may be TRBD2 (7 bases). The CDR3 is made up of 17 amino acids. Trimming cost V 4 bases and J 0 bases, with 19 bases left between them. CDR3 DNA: TGTGCCAGCAGTTCCGCCGGAAGGGGGGGCGGCTCCTACGAGCAGTACTTC. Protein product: CASSSAGRGGGSYEQYF.

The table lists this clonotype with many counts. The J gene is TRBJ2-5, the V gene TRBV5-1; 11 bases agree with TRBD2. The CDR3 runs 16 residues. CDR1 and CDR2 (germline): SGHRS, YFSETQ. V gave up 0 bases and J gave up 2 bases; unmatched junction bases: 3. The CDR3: CASSLARTSGQETQYF. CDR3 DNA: TGCGCCAGCAGCTTGGCTCGGACTAGCGGGCAAGAGACCCAGTACTTC.

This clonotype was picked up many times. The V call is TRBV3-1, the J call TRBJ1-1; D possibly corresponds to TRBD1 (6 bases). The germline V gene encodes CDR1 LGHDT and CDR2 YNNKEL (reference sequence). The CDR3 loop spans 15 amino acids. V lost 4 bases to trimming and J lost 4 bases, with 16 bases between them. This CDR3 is CASSPTNSRGTEAFF. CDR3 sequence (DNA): TGTGCCAGCAGCCCTACGAACAGCAGGGGCACTGAAGCTTTCTTT.

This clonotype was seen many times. CDR3 region: CASSLGQGREDYGYTF. CDR3 nucleotide sequence: TGTGCCAGCAGTTTAGGACAGGGAAGGGAGGACTATGGCTACACCTTC. The rearrangement uses TRBV27 and TRBJ1-2; 8 bases align to TRBD1. The CDR3 sequence is 16 residues long. Germline-derived CDR1 and CDR2 are MNHEY and SMNVEV (reference sequence). V gave up 2 bases and J gave up 3 bases; unmatched junction bases: 8.

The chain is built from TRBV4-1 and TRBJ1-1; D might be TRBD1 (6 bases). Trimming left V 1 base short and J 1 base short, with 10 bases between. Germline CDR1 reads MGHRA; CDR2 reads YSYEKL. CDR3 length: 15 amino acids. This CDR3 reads CASSQGQGPNTEAFF. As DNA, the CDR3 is TGCGCCAGCAGCCAAGGCCAGGGGCCGAACACTGAAGCTTTCTTT.

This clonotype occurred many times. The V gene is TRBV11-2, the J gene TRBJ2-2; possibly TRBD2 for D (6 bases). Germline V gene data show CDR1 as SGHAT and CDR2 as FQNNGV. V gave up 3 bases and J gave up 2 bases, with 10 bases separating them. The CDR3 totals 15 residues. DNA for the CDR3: TGTGCCAGCAGCTTCCCCGGGAGAAACACCGGGGAGCTGTTTTTT. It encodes CASSFPGRNTGELFF.

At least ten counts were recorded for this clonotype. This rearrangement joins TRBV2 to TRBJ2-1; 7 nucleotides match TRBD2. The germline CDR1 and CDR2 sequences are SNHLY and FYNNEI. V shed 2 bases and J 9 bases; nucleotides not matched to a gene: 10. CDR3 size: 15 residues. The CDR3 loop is CASSETRDYRGEQFF. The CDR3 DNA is TGTGCCAGCAGTGAAACTCGGGACTATAGAGGTGAGCAGTTCTTC. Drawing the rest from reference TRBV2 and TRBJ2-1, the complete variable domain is EPEVTQTPSHQVTQMGQEVILRCVPISNHLYFYWYRQILGQKVEFLVSFYNNEISEKSEIFDDQFSVERPDGSNFTLKIRSTKLEDSAMYFCASSETRDYRGEQFFGPGTRLTVL.

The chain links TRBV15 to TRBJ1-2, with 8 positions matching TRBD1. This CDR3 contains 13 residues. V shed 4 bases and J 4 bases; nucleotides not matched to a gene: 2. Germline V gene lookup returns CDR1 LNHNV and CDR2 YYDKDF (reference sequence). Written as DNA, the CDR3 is TGTGCCACCAGCATCACAGGGGGCTATGGCTACACCTTC. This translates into CATSITGGYGYTF.

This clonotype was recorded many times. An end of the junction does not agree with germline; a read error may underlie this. CDR3 loop: CASRQGSGQGYTF. The CDR3 bases are TGCGCCAGCAGACAAGGTTCCGGGCAAGGCTACACCTTC. This sequence joins TRBV4-1 and TRBJ1-2, with unresolved D. Germline assignment: CDR1 MGHRA and CDR2 YSYEKL. The length of the CDR3 is 13 residues.

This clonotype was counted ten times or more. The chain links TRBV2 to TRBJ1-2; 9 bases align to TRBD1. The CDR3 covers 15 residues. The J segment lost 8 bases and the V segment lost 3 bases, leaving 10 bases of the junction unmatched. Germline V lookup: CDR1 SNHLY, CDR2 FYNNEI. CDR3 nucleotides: TGTGCCAGCAGTGAGGGACAGGGAGGGGAGAGGGGCTACACCTTC. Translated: CASSEGQGGERGYTF.

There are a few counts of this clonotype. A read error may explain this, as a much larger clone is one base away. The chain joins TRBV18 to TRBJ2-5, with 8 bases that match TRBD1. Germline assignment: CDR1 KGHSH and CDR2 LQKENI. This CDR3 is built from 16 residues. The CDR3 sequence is CANSLGQGGYLETQYF. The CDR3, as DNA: TGTGCCAACTCACTTGGACAGGGCGGGTATTTGGAGACCCAGTACTTC.

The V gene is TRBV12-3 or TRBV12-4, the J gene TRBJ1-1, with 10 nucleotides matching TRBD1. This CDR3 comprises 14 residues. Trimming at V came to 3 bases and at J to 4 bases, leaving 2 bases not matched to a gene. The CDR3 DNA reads TGTGCCAGCAGTTTCCGGACAGGGGGCACTGAAGCTTTCTTT. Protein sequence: CASSFRTGGTEAFF.

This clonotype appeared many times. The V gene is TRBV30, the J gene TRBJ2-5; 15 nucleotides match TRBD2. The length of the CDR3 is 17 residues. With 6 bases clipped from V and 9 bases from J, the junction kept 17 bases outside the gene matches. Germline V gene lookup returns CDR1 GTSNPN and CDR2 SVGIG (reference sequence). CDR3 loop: CACSGLAGGPGRQAQYF. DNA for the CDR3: TGTGCCTGTTCAGGACTAGCGGGGGGGCCTGGACGGCAGGCCCAGTACTTC.

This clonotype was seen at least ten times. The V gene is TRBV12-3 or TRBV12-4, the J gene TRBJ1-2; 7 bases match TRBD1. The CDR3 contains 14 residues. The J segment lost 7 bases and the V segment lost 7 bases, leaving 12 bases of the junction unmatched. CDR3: CASTPLGGPSGYTF. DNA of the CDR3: TGTGCCAGCACCCCCTTAGGGGGCCCTTCTGGCTACACCTTC.

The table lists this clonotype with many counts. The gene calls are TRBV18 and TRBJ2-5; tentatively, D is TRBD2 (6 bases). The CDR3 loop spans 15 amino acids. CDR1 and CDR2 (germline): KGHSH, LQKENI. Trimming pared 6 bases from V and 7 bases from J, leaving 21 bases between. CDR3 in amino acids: CASSPTLVEEGTQYF. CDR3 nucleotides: TGTGCCAGCTCTCCCACTCTAGTGGAGGAGGGGACCCAGTACTTC.

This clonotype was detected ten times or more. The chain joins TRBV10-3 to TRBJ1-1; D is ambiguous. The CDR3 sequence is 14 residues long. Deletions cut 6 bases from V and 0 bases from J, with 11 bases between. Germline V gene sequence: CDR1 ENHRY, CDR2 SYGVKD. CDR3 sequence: CAIRWESLNTEAFF. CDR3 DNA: TGTGCCATCAGATGGGAATCACTGAACACTGAAGCTTTCTTT.

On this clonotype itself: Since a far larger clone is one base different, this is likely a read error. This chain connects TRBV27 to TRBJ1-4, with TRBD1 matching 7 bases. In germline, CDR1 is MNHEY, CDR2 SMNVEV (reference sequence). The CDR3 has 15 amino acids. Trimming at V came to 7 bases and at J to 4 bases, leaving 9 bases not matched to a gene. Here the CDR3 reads CASKSPGQLNEKLFF. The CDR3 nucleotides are TGTGCCAGCAAATCCCCGGGACAGCTTAATGAAAAACTGTTTTTT. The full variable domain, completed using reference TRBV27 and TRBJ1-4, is EAQVTQNPRYLITVTGKKLTVTCSQNMNHEYMSWYRQDPGLGLRQIYYSMNVEVTDKGDVPEGYKVSRKEKRNFPLILESPSPNQTSLYFCASKSPGQLNEKLFFGSGTQLSVL.

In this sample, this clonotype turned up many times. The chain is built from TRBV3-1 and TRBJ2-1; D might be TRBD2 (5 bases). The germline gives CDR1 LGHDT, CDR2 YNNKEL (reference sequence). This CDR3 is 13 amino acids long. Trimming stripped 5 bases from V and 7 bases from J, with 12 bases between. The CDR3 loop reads CASSSLLANEQFF. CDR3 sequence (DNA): TGTGCCAGCAGCTCCCTTCTAGCTAATGAGCAGTTCTTC.